This TCR beta chain is from a study of blood T cell repertoires in COVID-19. As for the study in general: Acute-phase and convalescent COVID-19 samples originated in the United States, Italy and Spain. PBMCs, B-cell-depleted T cells, or T cells were the source of the cDNA or gDNA that made up the material.

As processed by the authors: Scientists estimated how many nucleated cells there were by amplifying reference gene primers. This table comes from immunoSEQ multiplex PCR, and its TCRdb copy is limited to in-frame clones, with some not included. From that table come the V and J calls and clone size; the DNA was used to work out D and trimming. The data hold under 300,000 clones, with around nine tenths observed a single time. The table lists this clone with a few counts. The same CDR3 is also encoded by other DNA sequences in this sample. The receptor was isolated from a woman in her 70s with active or convalescent COVID-19. Sequences were obtained from peripheral blood.

DNA of the CDR3: TGTGCCAGCAGCTTAGTTCAGAACACTGAAGCTTTCTTT. This gives the protein CASSLVQNTEAFF. The chain combines TRBV7-9 with TRBJ1-1; D uncertain. The CDR3 is made up of 13 amino acids. The germline CDR1 and CDR2 sequences are SEHNR and FQNEAQ (reference sequence). V lost 1 base and J lost 1, with 4 bases in between.